This T cell receptor beta chain was sequenced during a study of blood T cell repertoires in COVID-19. Study details: Specimens from acute and convalescent COVID-19 originated in the United States, Italy and Spain. T cells, B-cell-depleted T cells, or PBMCs supplied cDNA or gDNA.

CDR3 length: 18 residues. The germline V gene encodes CDR1 SGHTA and CDR2 FQGNSA. After removal of 4 bases from V and 4 bases from J, the junction contained 10 bases not matched to a gene. Original analysis: The assay estimated nucleated cells by amplifying reference gene primers. The assay was immunoSEQ multiplex PCR, and TCRdb's table has in-frame clones only and misses some. D and trimming were read from the DNA, whereas the V and J calls and clone size are those reported in that table. Altogether 20,000 to 25,000 clones are present, 75% to 90% being singletons, with the ten largest covering 55% to 65%.

The chain is built from TRBV7-2 and TRBJ2-1, with 13 bases identical to TRBD2. The clonotype originates from an elderly woman with acute or convalescent COVID-19. Sequencing input: peripheral blood. CDR3 residues: CASSSLRGTSGIYNEQFF. Here the CDR3 DNA reads TGTGCCAGCAGCTCCCTCCGGGGGACTAGCGGGATTTACAATGAGCAGTTCTTC.